This T cell receptor beta chain stems from a study of a mutant IDH1 vaccine in newly diagnosed glioma. Study summary: Antecedent treatment encompassed radiotherapy, temozolomide, or their combination; the majority received both.

Regarding this clone: What it binds is unknown.

Indicated time point: baseline, week 1 (first vaccination visit). The treatment here: pre-vaccination baseline after standard-of-care therapy. The donor cohort comprised cases of new WHO grade 3 or 4 IDH1-mutant, ATRX-lost astrocytoma. Study conclusions and caveats: Pseudoprogression seemed unrelated to changes in top peripheral T cell clonotypes. Immune responses induced by the vaccine were seen in 93.3% of patients, spanning multiple MHC alleles.

Germline CDR1 LNHDA, CDR2 SQIVND (reference sequence). Trimming took off 1 base at V and 7 bases at J, with 14 bases between the two ends. This CDR3 has 14 amino acids. Clones were sequenced by immunoSEQ multiplex PCR, and TCRdb holds only the in-frame ones, with some missing. Among 35,000 to 40,000 clones, approximately 92% were seen once, and the ten largest hold over 15%. V usage is TRBV19 and J usage is TRBJ2-7; no definite D call. The receptor's source is a man aged 18 to 30 with glioma. The source was PBMCs, collected from a glioma patient treated with radiotherapy, temozolomide or both. CDR3 DNA sequence: TGTGCCAGTAGTATAGTTGGGGTTTCGCAAGAGCAGTACTTC. Encoded protein: CASSIVGVSQEQYF.